The 31 T cell receptor beta chains below come from one sample, sequenced in a study of cytomegalovirus exposure and HLA in healthy donors. The PCR had 60 Vbeta and 13 Jbeta primers. The protocol was immunoSEQ multiplex PCR, while the TCRdb copy is restricted to in-frame clones and leaves out a portion. The table has about 130,000 clones, roughly 75% seen once. Input material: PBMCs. These receptors originate from a woman aged 50 to 60 in good health and CMV-seronegative.

This clone has a handful of counts. The CDR3 loop is CASSLTVNIQYF. CDR3 nucleotides: TGTGCCAGCAGCTTGACTGTGAACATTCAGTACTTC. This chain connects TRBV7-9 to TRBJ2-4; no reliable D call. V shed 3 bases and J shed 7 bases, with 7 bases lying between them. Looked up from germline, CDR1 is SEHNR and CDR2 is FQNEAQ (reference sequence). The CDR3 loop spans 12 amino acids.

V is TRBV9 and J is TRBJ2-3; the D gene is possibly TRBD1 (6 bases). Trimming removed 0 bases at V and 2 bases at J, with 10 bases between. Germline loops: CDR1 SGDLS, CDR2 YYNGEE. The CDR3 totals 15 residues. CDR3 protein: CASSVDGDNTDTQYF. The CDR3 bases are TGTGCCAGCAGCGTAGACGGGGACAACACAGATACGCAGTATTTT.

The chain has TRBV10-3 and TRBJ2-1, with TRBD2 identical over 9 bases. Germline CDR1 and CDR2: ENHRY and SYGVKD. V dropped 4 bases and J dropped 8; count of bases not matched to a gene: 12. The CDR3 contains 16 residues. The CDR3 DNA follows: TGTGCCATCAGTGGGAATTTGCGGGAGGGAGGCGATGAGCAGTTCTTC. It yields the protein CAISGNLREGGDEQFF.

Concerning this clone itself: Germline is not matched at one junction end, which may reflect a read error. The sample has other DNA sequences that encode this CDR3 too. The rearrangement joins TRBV7-2 to TRBJ1-5; D is ambiguous. This CDR3 contains 15 residues. Looked up from germline, CDR1 is SGHTA and CDR2 is FQGNSA. The CDR3 DNA follows: TGTGCCAGTAGCTTACAGTCCGGGAGCAATCAGCCCCAGCATTTT. This translates into CASSLQSGSNQPQHF.

A remark on this clone: Other DNA sequences in this sample translate to the same CDR3. The V and J genes are TRBV30 and TRBJ2-5, with D possibly TRBD2 on 5 matching bases. The CDR3 sequence is 12 residues long. CDR1 is GTSNPN, CDR2 SVGIG, per germline (reference sequence). The V gene lost 2 bases and the J gene lost 5 bases, with 9 bases spanning the gap. In DNA form, the CDR3 reads TGTGCCTGGAGTCCAGGCGGGGAGACCCAGTACTTC. Amino acid sequence: CAWSPGGETQYF.

The CDR3 protein is CASSKERAGGNQPQHF. DNA for the CDR3: TGTGCCAGCAGCAAAGAGAGGGCAGGGGGCAATCAGCCCCAGCATTTT. The chain joins TRBV21-1 to TRBJ1-5; no check of the table's D call, TRBD1, against the DNA was made. TRBV21-1 is listed as a pseudogene. There are 16 residues in the CDR3.

The chain links TRBV7-2 to TRBJ1-3; D may be TRBD1 (6 bases). Germline CDR1 is SGHTA and CDR2 is FQGNSA. The CDR3 is made up of 17 amino acids. V was shortened by 5 bases and J by 4 bases, with 21 bases between the two germline ends. CDR3 protein: CASSRGGGAGSGNTIYF. As DNA, the CDR3 is TGTGCCAGCAGCCGAGGGGGGGGAGCCGGCTCAGGAAACACCATATATTTT. The full variable domain, in which reference TRBV7-2 and TRBJ1-3 provide the parts outside the CDR3, is GAGVSQSPSNKVTEKGKDVELRCDPISGHTALYWYRQSLGQGLEFLIYFQGNSAPDKSGLPSDRFSAERTGGSVSTLTIQRTQQEDSAVYLCASSRGGGAGSGNTIYFGEGSWLTVV.

This clone appeared a few times. The V gene is TRBV30, the J gene TRBJ2-7; 12 nucleotides align to TRBD2. The CDR3 has 14 residues. Germline V gives CDR1 GTSNPN, CDR2 SVGIG (reference sequence). V shed 3 bases and J 6 bases; nucleotides not matched to a gene: 6. The CDR3 spells CAWSRLAGASEQYF. In DNA form, the CDR3 reads TGTGCCTGGAGCCGACTAGCGGGAGCTTCCGAGCAGTACTTC.

The gene calls are TRBV30 and TRBJ1-1; the D gene is possibly TRBD1 (6 bases). V lost 2 bases and J lost 0, with 22 bases in between. Germline V gene lookup returns CDR1 GTSNPN and CDR2 SVGIG (reference sequence). This CDR3 is 18 amino acids long. CDR3 DNA: TGTGCCTGGAGTTCAGGGGACGCCGAGGTAATAATGAACACTGAAGCTTTCTTT. Translation: CAWSSGDAEVIMNTEAFF.

The V and J genes are TRBV4-1 and TRBJ2-7; 10 positions match TRBD1. The CDR3 covers 15 residues. J gave up 13 bases and V 2 bases, and 14 bases lay outside the gene matches. Germline CDR1 and CDR2: MGHRA and YSYEKL. The CDR3 DNA is TGCGCCAGCAGCCAATATTGGGGGGACAGGGGAGGGGATTACTTC. Protein product: CASSQYWGDRGGDYF.

The J gene is TRBJ2-1, the V gene TRBV11-2, with 9 bases identical to TRBD2. This CDR3 contains 14 residues. The V and J ends lost 3 bases and 7 bases, in that order; junction bases with no gene match: 4. Germline CDR1 SGHAT, CDR2 FQNNGV. CDR3 coding DNA: TGTGCCAGCAGCTTTAGCGGGAGTATGAATGAGCAGTTCTTC. Its translation is CASSFSGSMNEQFF.

This rearrangement joins TRBV5-4 to TRBJ2-5; no definite D call. This CDR3 has 13 amino acids. Germline values: CDR1 SGHNT, CDR2 YYREEE (reference sequence). With 3 bases removed from V and 4 bases from J, the gap between germline ends came to 10 bases. CDR3 in amino acids: CASSSEARETQYF. The CDR3, as DNA: TGTGCCAGCAGCTCTGAGGCCAGAGAGACCCAGTACTTC.

The J gene is TRBJ1-5, the V gene TRBV28; the D is unclear. CDR1 MDHEN and CDR2 SYDVKM come from the germline V gene. This CDR3 spans 14 amino acids. Trimming cost V 3 bases and J 0 bases, with 6 bases left between them. The CDR3, as DNA: TGTGCCAGCAGTTTGAGTTATAGCAATCAGCCCCAGCATTTT. Translation gives CASSLSYSNQPQHF.

This clone appeared once. The J gene is TRBJ2-2, the V gene TRBV19; unclear D gene. V was clipped by 7 bases and J by 2 bases, with 11 bases between them. The V gene's germline CDR1 is LNHDA and CDR2 SQIVND (reference sequence). The CDR3 runs to 14 residues. CDR3 sequence: CASTETRNTGELFF. CDR3 bases: TGTGCCAGTACCGAGACTCGAAACACCGGGGAGCTGTTTTTT.

This chain connects TRBV7-9 to TRBJ2-3; D may be TRBD2 (6 bases). Germline CDR1 reads SEHNR; CDR2 reads FQNEAQ (reference sequence). The germline V and J ends were trimmed by 2 bases and 2 bases, with 17 bases remaining between them. The CDR3 sequence is 17 residues long. The CDR3 spells CASSLLGSADFTDTQYF. As DNA, the CDR3 is TGTGCCAGCAGCTTACTCGGGAGCGCAGACTTCACAGATACGCAGTATTTT. Looking up the rest from reference TRBV7-9 and TRBJ2-3 gives the full variable domain: DTGVSQNPRHKITKRGQNVTFRCDPISEHNRLYWYRQTLGQGPEFLTYFQNEAQLEKSRLLSDRFSAERPKGSFSTLEIQRTEQGDSAMYLCASSLLGSADFTDTQYFGPGTRLTVL.

V and J are TRBV6-4 and TRBJ2-2; TRBD1 agrees at 7 bases. J lost 2 bases, V lost 7 bases, and 4 bases had no gene match. Germline-derived CDR1 and CDR2 are MRHNA and SNTAGT. The CDR3 has 14 amino acids. The chain's CDR3 is CASKGQTNTGELFF. In DNA, the CDR3 is TGTGCCAGCAAGGGACAGACTAACACCGGGGAGCTGTTTTTT.

This clone turned up a few times. The chain links TRBV7-3 to TRBJ1-1, with a possible D match to TRBD1 (6 bases). The CDR3 sequence is 15 residues long. Looked up from germline, CDR1 is SGHTA and CDR2 is FQGTGA. V was cut by 2 bases and J by 1 base, with 11 bases left in between. The CDR3 sequence: CASSLGAGENTEAFF. The CDR3 nucleotides read TGTGCCAGCAGCTTAGGAGCAGGGGAGAACACTGAAGCTTTCTTT.

The chain recombines TRBV28 with TRBJ2-7; 7 positions agree with TRBD1. The CDR3 length is 13 residues. J gave up 2 bases and V 7 bases, and 5 bases lay outside the gene matches. Looked up from germline, CDR1 is MDHEN and CDR2 is SYDVKM. The CDR3 DNA sequence: TGTGCCAGCAAGCTGACAGGGACCTACGAGCAGTACTTC. Translation: CASKLTGTYEQYF.

Points on this clone: The junction departs from germline at one end; a sequencing error may be responsible. The genes are TRBV7-9 and TRBJ1-3, with 9 bases aligning to TRBD1. This CDR3 spans 18 amino acids. From germline, CDR1 is SEHNR and CDR2 FQNEAQ (reference sequence). The CDR3 DNA sequence: TGTTCCAGCAGCTTCTTTTACAGGGGGCAGAGCTCTGGAAACACCATATATTTT. Its protein product is CSSSFFYRGQSSGNTIYF.

The V gene is TRBV6-6, the J gene TRBJ2-6; tentative D call: TRBD1 (5 bases). The germline CDR1 and CDR2 sequences are MNHNY and SVGAGI (reference sequence). V dropped 3 bases and J dropped 2 bases, with 11 bases sitting between them. The CDR3 covers 16 residues. CDR3: CASSYLETAGANVLTF. As DNA, the CDR3 is TGTGCCAGCAGTTATCTTGAGACAGCTGGGGCCAACGTCCTGACTTTC.

The chain has TRBV4-1 and TRBJ2-7, with a tentative D call TRBD2 (6 bases). The CDR3 is made up of 19 amino acids. Trimming shortened V by 3 bases and J by 3 bases, and 27 bases separated the two germline ends. Germline lookup yields CDR1 MGHRA and CDR2 YSYEKL. For the CDR3, the DNA is TGCGCCAGCAGCCAGTTCGTAAAAGTTATAGGAGGGCCGTTCTACGAGCAGTACTTC. It translates to CASSQFVKVIGGPFYEQYF.

This clone turned up a few times. This sequence joins TRBV6-4 and TRBJ1-5, with 8 bases lining up with TRBD1. The junction had 8 bases not matched to a gene; V was cut back by 7 bases and J by 3 bases. Germline CDR1 is MRHNA and CDR2 is SNTAGT. The CDR3 runs to 15 residues. In nucleotides, the CDR3 is TGTGCCAGCAAACCCCAGGGGGCATCCAATCAGCCCCAGCATTTT. It translates to CASKPQGASNQPQHF.

Only a few counts were recorded for this clone. The same CDR3 can be traced to other DNA sequences in this sample. J is TRBJ2-1 and V is TRBV11-2; TRBD2 might be the D (6 bases). In germline, CDR1 is SGHAT, CDR2 FQNNGV. V was trimmed by 0 bases and J by 3 bases, leaving 12 bases between them. The CDR3 extends over 16 amino acids. CDR3 amino acids: CASSLDPGENYNEQFF. The CDR3 DNA reads as TGTGCCAGCAGCTTAGACCCGGGAGAGAACTACAATGAGCAGTTCTTC.

A word on this clone: A junction boundary mismatches the germline segment, possibly from a read error. CDR3: CAGSQDGGAGGPVDTQYF. The DNA of the CDR3 is TGTGCCGGCAGCCAAGATGGAGGGGCGGGAGGGCCTGTGGATACGCAGTATTTT. The rearrangement links TRBV4-2 to TRBJ2-3, with 9 bases fitting TRBD2. This CDR3 region has 18 residues. Germline CDR1 is LGHNA and CDR2 is YNFKEQ.

The chain is built from TRBV6-4 and TRBJ2-1; 7 bases are a match to TRBD1. CDR3 length: 12 amino acids. Germline CDR1 reads MRHNA; CDR2 reads SNTAGT. V trimming: 10 bases; J trimming: 9 bases; junction bases outside the gene matches: 9. The CDR3 spells CATRQGRSEQFF. CDR3 nucleotides: TGTGCCACTAGACAGGGTAGGAGTGAGCAGTTCTTC.

The rearrangement uses TRBV19 and TRBJ2-1; D remains unclear. This CDR3 is built from 13 residues. Germline CDR1 and CDR2: LNHDA and SQIVND (reference sequence). Trimming removed 7 bases at V and 5 bases at J, with 12 bases between. The CDR3 spells CASTSQAHNEQFF. The DNA for the CDR3 is TGTGCCAGTACAAGCCAGGCCCACAATGAGCAGTTCTTC. Supplemented by reference TRBV19 and TRBJ2-1, the full variable domain reads DGGITQSPKYLFRKEGQNVTLSCEQNLNHDAMYWYRQDPGQGLRLIYYSQIVNDFQKGDIAEGYSVSREKKESFPLTVTSAQKNPTAFYLCASTSQAHNEQFFGPGTRLTVL.

The genes are TRBV9 and TRBJ2-7; 7 bases align to TRBD1. With 4 bases clipped from V and 2 bases from J, the junction kept 6 bases outside the gene matches. Germline V gene lookup returns CDR1 SGDLS and CDR2 YYNGEE. The CDR3 is 14 amino acids. The CDR3 sequence is CASSLQGLAYEQYF. Written as DNA, the CDR3 is TGTGCCAGCAGCCTACAGGGGTTGGCCTACGAGCAGTACTTC.

This clone was counted only a few times. The chain carries TRBV5-1 and TRBJ1-4; 9 bases line up with TRBD1. The CDR3 has 14 residues. V gave up 4 bases and J gave up 8 bases; unmatched junction bases: 6. Germline CDR1 SGHRS, CDR2 YFSETQ. The chain's CDR3 is CASSQQGAREKLFF. CDR3 nucleotides: TGCGCCAGCAGCCAACAGGGGGCCCGAGAAAAACTGTTTTTT.

The sample holds a few counts of this clone. The chain carries TRBV4-2 and TRBJ2-1; D perhaps matches TRBD2 (5 bases). V lost 0 bases and J lost 8, with 8 bases in between. The CDR3 has 13 amino acids. Germline V gives CDR1 LGHNA, CDR2 YNFKEQ. CDR3 sequence: CASSQELADEQFF. The CDR3 DNA reads TGTGCCAGCAGCCAAGAGCTAGCCGATGAGCAGTTCTTC.

This chain links TRBV29-1 with TRBJ2-3; TRBD1 might be the D (5 bases). V lost 4 bases and J 1 base, leaving 9 bases between the germline ends. The CDR3 loop spans 13 amino acids. Germline values: CDR1 SQVTM, CDR2 ANQGSEA. The CDR3 coding sequence is TGCAGCGTTGCGCAGGGCCGCACAGATACGCAGTATTTT. Amino acid sequence: CSVAQGRTDTQYF.

The gene calls are TRBV5-6 and TRBJ2-7; D gene uncertain. Germline loops: CDR1 SGHDT, CDR2 YYEEEE. The CDR3 is 13 residues long. V was cut by 2 bases and J by 4 bases, with 10 bases left in between. The CDR3 loop reads CASSFSGSYEQYF. For the CDR3, the DNA is TGTGCCAGCAGCTTCTCCGGGTCTTACGAGCAGTACTTC.